These T cell receptor beta chains were read from a single sample in a study of blood T cell repertoires in COVID-19. Libraries were prepared by immunoSEQ multiplex PCR; TCRdb keeps only in-frame clonotypes and omits some of them. This sample yields some 54,000 clones, of which about 90% are seen a single time; roughly 10% belongs to the top ten. What was sequenced was peripheral blood. These receptors were taken from a man older than 75 with active or convalescent COVID-19. Both conserved end residues are part of each CDR3. D genes are given only for firm matches. Some rows have no size entry. The others give once, few or many, or a class for an expanded clone.

clone size	D gene	V gene	J gene	CDR3 DNA	CDR3 protein
NA	NA	TRBV23-1	TRBJ2-1	TGCGCCAGCAGTCAATCGTGGGGCACTACAGGAACGAACAATGAGCAGTTCTTC	CASSQSWGTTGTNNEQFF
NA	TRBD1	TRBV28	TRBJ1-2	TGTGCCAGCAGTTTGTCACCGGGACAGCTCTATGGCTACACCTTC	CASSLSPGQLYGYTF
NA	NA	TRBV11-2	TRBJ2-5	TGTGCCAGCAGCTTAGCAGGTTCAGGTAGTGGTGAGACCCAGTACTTC	CASSLAGSGSGETQYF
NA	TRBD1	TRBV7-2	TRBJ2-3	TGTGCCAGCAGCTTAGTGGCGGGACAGGGGGACACAGATACGCAGTATTTT	CASSLVAGQGDTDTQYF
NA	TRBD2	TRBV30	TRBJ2-7	TGTGCCTGGAAAAGGACTAGCGGCTCCTACGAGCAGTACTTC	CAWKRTSGSYEQYF
NA	TRBD2	TRBV27	TRBJ2-7	TGTGCCAGCAGTTTTGGGACTAGCAGCGAGCAGTACTTC	CASSFGTSSEQYF
NA	NA	TRBV28	TRBJ1-6	TGTGCCAGCAGCCATCAATCACCCCTCCACTTT	CASSHQSPLHF
NA	TRBD2	TRBV3-1/TRBV3-2	TRBJ2-3	TGTGCCAGCAGCCCTGGAGTAGCGGGGGGGCAAGATACGCAGTATTTT	CASSPGVAGGQDTQYF
NA	NA	TRBV7-2	TRBJ1-1	TGTGCCAGCAGCTTAGTGGCGGGGGCTATGACTGAAGCTTTCTTT	CASSLVAGAMTEAFF
NA	NA	TRBV30	TRBJ1-4	TGTGCCTGGAGTGCTTTGACAAATACTAATGAAAAACTGTTTTTT	CAWSALTNTNEKLFF
NA	TRBD2	TRBV3-1/TRBV3-2	TRBJ2-1	TGTGCCAGCAGCCAAGATCTTGCGGGGGGTCTGGGTCGCAATGAGCAGTTCTTC	CASSQDLAGGLGRNEQFF
NA	NA	TRBV11-2	TRBJ2-1	TGTGCCAGCAGCTTAGATCAGGGCGGCTACAATGAGCAGTTCTTC	CASSLDQGGYNEQFF
NA	NA	TRBV5-8	TRBJ1-6	TGTGCCAGCAGCCTTTTAGGAGTTTTAAATTCACCCCTCCACTTT	CASSLLGVLNSPLHF
NA	TRBD2	TRBV19	TRBJ2-3	TGTGCCAGTAGTATCACTAGCGGCACAGATACGCAGTATTTT	CASSITSGTDTQYF
once	TRBD1	TRBV6-2/TRBV6-3	TRBJ2-1	TGTGCCAGCAGTGCCACAGGGGGCGCGGCCTACAATGAGCAGTTCTTC	CASSATGGAAYNEQFF
NA	TRBD2	TRBV5-1	TRBJ2-5	TGCGCCAGCAGCTTGCTAGGACTAGAGGGGGAGACCCAGTACTTC	CASSLLGLEGETQYF
NA	NA	TRBV19	TRBJ2-3	TGTGCCAGCTTCAACAGGGCCACGGATACGCAGTATTTT	CASFNRATDTQYF
NA	TRBD2	TRBV15	TRBJ2-3	TGTGCCACCAGCCGAAGGACTAGCGGGAGCACAGATACGCAGTATTTT	CATSRRTSGSTDTQYF
NA	TRBD1	TRBV7-3	TRBJ1-1	TGTGCCAGCAGTTATTTCCACAGGGGGACCCGCACTGAAGCTTTCTTT	CASSYFHRGTRTEAFF
few	TRBD2	TRBV12-5	TRBJ2-1	TGTGCTAGTGGTTTGAAGTTGAGCGGGGGGGAAAATGAGCAGTTCTTC	CASGLKLSGGENEQFF
once	NA	TRBV7-2	TRBJ2-7	TGTGCCAGCAGCGCCGACAGGTTCTCCTACGAGCAGTACTTC	CASSADRFSYEQYF
NA	TRBD1	TRBV18	TRBJ2-7	TGTGCCAGCTCACCGGGGGACAGGGGGTACGAGCAGTACTTC	CASSPGDRGYEQYF
NA	NA	TRBV5-4	TRBJ2-7	TGTGCCAGCAGTTTGATTGGGGAGGACTACGAGCAGTACTTC	CASSLIGEDYEQYF
few	TRBD1	TRBV7-2	TRBJ2-7	TGTGCCAGCAGCCAAACAGGGGAATGGATAAACGAGCAGTACTTC	CASSQTGEWINEQYF
NA	TRBD1	TRBV28	TRBJ1-5	TGTGCCAGCAGGAGTCAGGGGGCAGGCTTTTCGCCCCAGCATTTT	CASRSQGAGFSPQHF
NA	NA	TRBV18	TRBJ1-4	TGTGCCAGCTCACCCCATAATGAAAAACTGTTTTTT	CASSPHNEKLFF
NA	TRBD1	TRBV5-1	TRBJ2-7	TGCGCCAGCAGCTTGCGGACAGGGCATTACGAGCAGTACTTC	CASSLRTGHYEQYF
NA	TRBD2	TRBV27	TRBJ2-3	TGTGCCAGCGCGATAGGGAGGGCAGATACGCAGTATTTT	CASAIGRADTQYF
once	TRBD1	TRBV28	TRBJ1-2	TGTGCCAGCAGTTTACAGGGGGCGCTGGCTCCTTACTATGGCTACACCTTC	CASSLQGALAPYYGYTF
NA	TRBD2	TRBV28	TRBJ2-1	TGTGCCAGCAGTTTCACCGGGGGGGCCGTGAATGAGCAGTTCTTC	CASSFTGGAVNEQFF
NA	TRBD1	TRBV9	TRBJ1-4	TGTGCCAGCAGCCCCGGGACAGGCGTAGGGTGGCTGTTTTTT	CASSPGTGVGWLFF
NA	NA	TRBV28	TRBJ1-5	TGTGCCAGCAGCGGAGTCGGGGGAAGGAGCAATCAGCCCCAGCATTTT	CASSGVGGRSNQPQHF
once	NA	TRBV2	TRBJ2-3	TGTGCCAGCAGTGAGGGCAGGAACACAGATACGCAGTATTTT	CASSEGRNTDTQYF
once	NA	TRBV5-1	TRBJ2-2	TGCGCCAGCAGCCCGTCTATAGCGGTGGGGAACACCGGGGAGCTGTTTTTT	CASSPSIAVGNTGELFF
NA	TRBD2	TRBV10-3	TRBJ2-3	TGTGCCATCAGTGAGTCGGTAGCGGGGGCTAGCACAGATACGCAGTATTTT	CAISESVAGASTDTQYF
NA	NA	TRBV27	TRBJ1-3	TGTGCCAGCAGTTTCCAGGGCCCTGGAAACACCATATATTTT	CASSFQGPGNTIYF
NA	NA	TRBV28	TRBJ1-2	TGTGCCAGCAGACCCACGGGGAACTATGGCTACACCTTC	CASRPTGNYGYTF
NA	TRBD1	TRBV5-1	TRBJ1-3	TGCGCCAGCAGCCCCACAGGGGGTGAGGGAAACACCATATATTTT	CASSPTGGEGNTIYF
NA	NA	TRBV2	TRBJ2-1	TGTGCCAGTAGCGGAGCCGAATACAATGAGCAGTTCTTC	CASSGAEYNEQFF
NA	NA	TRBV30	TRBJ1-1	TGTGCCTGGGACCCTGATAGTGTTTACACTGAAGCTTTCTTT	CAWDPDSVYTEAFF
NA	NA	TRBV28	TRBJ1-1	TGTGCCAGCACCTCTCATAGTCCGGGTTCCCTTGAAGCTTTCTTT	CASTSHSPGSLEAFF
once	TRBD1	TRBV7-7	TRBJ2-3	TGTGCCAGCAGCCCGGGGACAGGGGACACAGATACGCAGTATTTT	CASSPGTGDTDTQYF
NA	NA	TRBV18	TRBJ2-7	TGTGCCAGCTCACGACAGGATGGCCTCTACGAGCAGTACTTC	CASSRQDGLYEQYF
once	NA	TRBV7-9	TRBJ1-5	TGTGCCAGCAGCTTAGGAGGGGGAAGCAATCAGCCCCAGCATTTT	CASSLGGGSNQPQHF
NA	TRBD1	TRBV6-2/TRBV6-3	TRBJ2-7	TGTGCCAGCAGTTCACCGACAGGGGGCCGGGGCGAGCAGTACTTC	CASSSPTGGRGEQYF
NA	TRBD1	TRBV12-5	TRBJ2-4	TGTGCTAGTGCCCGGGACAGGGGGAACATTCAGTACTTC	CASARDRGNIQYF
NA	TRBD1	TRBV11-3	TRBJ1-3	TGTGCCAGCAGCAAAGACAGGGTCGGAAACACCATATATTTT	CASSKDRVGNTIYF